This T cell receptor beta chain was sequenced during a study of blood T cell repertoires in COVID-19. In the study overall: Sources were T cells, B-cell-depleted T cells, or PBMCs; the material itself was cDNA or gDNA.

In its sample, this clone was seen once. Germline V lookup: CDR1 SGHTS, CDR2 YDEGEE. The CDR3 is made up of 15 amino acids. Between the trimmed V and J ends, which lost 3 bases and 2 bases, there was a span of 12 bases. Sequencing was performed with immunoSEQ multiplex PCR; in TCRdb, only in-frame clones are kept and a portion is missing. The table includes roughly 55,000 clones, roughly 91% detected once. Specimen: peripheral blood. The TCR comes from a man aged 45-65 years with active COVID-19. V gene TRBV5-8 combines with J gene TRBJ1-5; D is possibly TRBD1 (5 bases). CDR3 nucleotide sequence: TGTGCCAGCAGCTCGGGGGGGTTGGGCAATCAGCCCCAGCATTTT. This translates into CASSSGGLGNQPQHF. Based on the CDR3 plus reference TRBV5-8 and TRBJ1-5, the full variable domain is EAGVTQSPTHLIKTRGQQATLRCSPISGHTSVYWYQQALGLGLQFLLWYDEGEERNRGNFPPRFSGRQFPNYSSELNVNALELEDSALYLCASSSGGLGNQPQHFGDGTRLSIL.